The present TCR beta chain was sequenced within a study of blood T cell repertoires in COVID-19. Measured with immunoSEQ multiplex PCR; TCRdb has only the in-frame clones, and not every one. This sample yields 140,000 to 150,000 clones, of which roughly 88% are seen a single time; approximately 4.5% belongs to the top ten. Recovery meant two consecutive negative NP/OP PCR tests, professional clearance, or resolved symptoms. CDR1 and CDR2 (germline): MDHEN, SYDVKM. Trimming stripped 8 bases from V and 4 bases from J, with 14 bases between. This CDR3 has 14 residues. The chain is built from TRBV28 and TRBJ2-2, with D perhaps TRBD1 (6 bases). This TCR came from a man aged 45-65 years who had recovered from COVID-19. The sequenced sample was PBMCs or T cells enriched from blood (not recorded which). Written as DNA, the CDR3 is TGTGCCAGCCGCCGGGACACAGGCACCGGGGAGCTGTTTTTT. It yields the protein CASRRDTGTGELFF.